The text below deals with one T cell receptor (beta chain). This specimen includes other DNA sequences encoding the same CDR3. The sample comes from a study of blood T cell repertoires in COVID-19. Per the germline V gene, CDR1 is SGHKS and CDR2 is YYEKEE (reference sequence). The CDR3 extends over 13 amino acids. V gave up 2 bases and J gave up 5 bases, with 8 bases separating them. Authors' data handling: Quantification of nucleated cells was approximated via reference gene primer amplification. Profiling relied on immunoSEQ multiplex PCR, and the TCRdb table lists in-frame clones only, not all of them. V and J calls plus clone size are reproduced from that table; the DNA served to infer D and trimming. Counted here are roughly 250,000 clones, about four fifths occurring once; the ten biggest clones make up roughly 9.6%.

The sequenced sample was peripheral blood. The chain combines TRBV5-5 with TRBJ1-5; D is undetermined. This receptor was identified in an elderly woman with acute or convalescent COVID-19. The CDR3 coding sequence is TGTGCCAGCAGCTTATACGGGGATCAGCCCCAGCATTTT. This encodes CASSLYGDQPQHF. Full variable domain (missing parts from reference TRBV5-5 and TRBJ1-5): DAGVTQSPTHLIKTRGQQVTLRCSPISGHKSVSWYQQVLGQGPQFIFQYYEKEERGRGNFPDRFSARQFPNYSSELNVNALLLGDSALYLCASSLYGDQPQHFGDGTRLSIL.